This record looks at one T cell receptor beta chain sequence and its context. The sample originates from a study of blood T cell repertoires in COVID-19. How the authors handled the data: Researchers report that nucleated cell counts were estimated from reference gene primer amplification. Measured with immunoSEQ multiplex PCR; TCRdb has only the in-frame clones, and not every one. V, J and clone size reflect that table, while D and trimming were determined from the DNA. The table shows approximately 120,000 clones, with about 94% occurring only once. Germline-derived CDR1 and CDR2 are SQVTM and ANQGSEA. With V trimmed by 7 bases and J by 8 bases, 4 bases remained unmatched. The CDR3 loop spans 10 amino acids.

The sample taken for sequencing was peripheral blood. The V gene is TRBV29-1, the J gene TRBJ1-1, with 7 bases that match TRBD1. This sequence originates from a man aged 45 to 65 with COVID-19, enrolled during active disease. The CDR3 region has the DNA TGCAGCGCAGGACAGGAGGAAGCTTTCTTT. Translation gives CSAGQEEAFF.